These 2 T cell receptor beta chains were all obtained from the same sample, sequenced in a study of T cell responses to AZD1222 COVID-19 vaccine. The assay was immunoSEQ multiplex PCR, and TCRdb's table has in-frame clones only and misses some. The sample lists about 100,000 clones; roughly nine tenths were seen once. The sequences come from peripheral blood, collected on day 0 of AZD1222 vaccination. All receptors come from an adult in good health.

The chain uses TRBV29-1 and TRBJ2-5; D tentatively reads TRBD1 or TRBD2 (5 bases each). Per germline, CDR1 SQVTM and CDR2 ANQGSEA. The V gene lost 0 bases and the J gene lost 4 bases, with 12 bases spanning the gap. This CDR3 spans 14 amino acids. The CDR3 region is CSVEDRWGRETQYF. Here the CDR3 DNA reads TGCAGCGTTGAAGATCGATGGGGACGAGAGACCCAGTACTTC.

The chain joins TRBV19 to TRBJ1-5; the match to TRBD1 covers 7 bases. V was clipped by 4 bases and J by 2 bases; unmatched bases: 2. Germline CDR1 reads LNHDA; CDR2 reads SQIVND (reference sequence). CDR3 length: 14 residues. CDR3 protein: CASSTGTGNQPQHF. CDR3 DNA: TGTGCCAGTAGTACCGGGACAGGCAATCAGCCCCAGCATTTT.